These 10 T cell receptor beta chains were sequenced from one sample in a study of early T cells in non-severe SARS-CoV-2 infection. Each CDR3 protein gets one entry after TCRdb re-called the 5' RACE reads with MiXCR. Of tens of thousands of distinct CDR3 sequences in the sample, roughly 13% were seen once. The sequencing input was whole blood. The receptors shown here come from an adult who was a healthcare worker with PCR-confirmed SARS-CoV-2 infection or an uninfected control (not recorded which).

This chain links TRBV5-1 with TRBJ2-7, with TRBD2 matching 7 bases. Germline loops: CDR1 SGHRS, CDR2 YFSETQ. Trimming at V came to 4 bases and at J to 7 bases, leaving 8 bases not matched to a gene. There are 13 residues in the CDR3. The CDR3 here is CASSISTSREQYF. Here the CDR3 DNA reads TGCGCCAGCAGCATCTCGACTAGCCGAGAGCAGTACTTC.

The rearrangement joins TRBV5-4 to TRBJ1-2, with a possible D match to TRBD1 (6 bases). V dropped 3 bases and J dropped 8 bases, with 14 bases sitting between them. CDR1 is SGHNT and CDR2 is YYREEE in the germline V gene (reference sequence). This CDR3 is built from 13 residues. CDR3 sequence (DNA): TGTGCCAGCAGCTGGGGGCCCATTAGGGGCTACACCTTC. Translating gives CASSWGPIRGYTF. Full variable domain (rest looked up from reference TRBV5-4 and TRBJ1-2): ETGVTQSPTHLIKTRGQQVTLRCSSQSGHNTVSWYQQALGQGPQFIFQYYREEENGRGNFPPRFSGLQFPNYSSELNVNALELDDSALYLCASSWGPIRGYTFGSGTRLTVV.

This chain uses TRBV20-1 with TRBJ1-2; D might be TRBD1 (5 bases). CDR1 is DFQATT and CDR2 is SNEGSKA in the germline V gene (reference sequence). Trimming took 6 bases from V and 7 from J, leaving 12 bases between them. The CDR3 is made up of 11 amino acids. CDR3 coding DNA: TGCAGTGCGAGACGGGGGAGTGGCTACACCTTC. Translated: CSARRGSGYTF.

The DNA for the CDR3 is TGTGCCAGTAGTGGAGACGGGGGAGCGCCCCAGCATTTT. It specifies CASSGDGGAPQHF. The chain has TRBV19 and TRBJ1-5; D is possibly TRBD1 (5 bases). The CDR3 sequence is 13 residues long. From germline, CDR1 is LNHDA and CDR2 SQIVND (reference sequence). The V end lost 5 bases, the J end lost 9 bases, and 14 bases lay between the germline ends.

In this sample, this clonotype turned up a few times. The rearrangement uses TRBV7-9 and TRBJ1-4, with a possible D match to TRBD1 (5 bases). The germline V and J ends were trimmed by 2 bases and 10 bases, with 11 bases remaining between them. In germline, CDR1 is SEHNR, CDR2 FQNEAQ (reference sequence). The CDR3 has 13 residues. Here the CDR3 reads CASSLQGSGKLFF. The CDR3 DNA follows: TGTGCCAGCAGCTTACAGGGTAGCGGAAAACTGTTTTTT.

The sample holds many counts of this clonotype. This sequence joins TRBV20-1 and TRBJ1-1, with D possibly matching TRBD1 (5 bases). Germline CDR1 reads DFQATT; CDR2 reads SNEGSKA (reference sequence). This CDR3 is built from 13 residues. Trimming pared 2 bases from V and 1 base from J, leaving 8 bases between. CDR3 protein: CSARQGTNTEAFF. The CDR3 DNA sequence: TGCAGTGCTAGACAGGGTACGAACACTGAAGCTTTCTTT.

This clonotype was observed at least ten times. This sequence joins TRBV20-1 and TRBJ1-2, with TRBD1 matching 10 bases. This CDR3 spans 17 amino acids. Per the germline V gene, CDR1 is DFQATT and CDR2 is SNEGSKA (reference sequence). V trimming: 2 bases; J trimming: 2 bases; junction bases outside the gene matches: 11. Here the CDR3 DNA reads TGCAGTGCTAGATCGGCGGGACAGGGGTCGTTGAACTATGGCTACACCTTC. It encodes CSARSAGQGSLNYGYTF.

This clonotype was observed many times. V is TRBV7-9 and J is TRBJ1-4; 8 nucleotides match TRBD1. The CDR3 consists of 16 residues. Losses at the gene ends were 5 bases for V and 3 bases for J; bases not matched to a gene: 8. In germline, CDR1 is SEHNR, CDR2 FQNEAQ (reference sequence). Here the CDR3 reads CASSIGQGGSNEKLFF. CDR3 nucleotide sequence: TGTGCCAGCAGCATAGGACAGGGAGGTTCTAATGAAAAACTGTTTTTT.

The V gene is TRBV9, the J gene TRBJ2-3; 10 bases map to TRBD2. With V trimmed by 1 base and J by 1 base, 0 bases remained unmatched. CDR3 length: 15 amino acids. Germline V gene lookup returns CDR1 SGDLS and CDR2 YYNGEE. This chain's CDR3 is CASSVLAGGTDTQYF. The DNA of the CDR3 is TGTGCCAGCAGCGTACTAGCGGGGGGCACAGATACGCAGTATTTT. The full variable domain, its missing parts supplied by reference TRBV9 and TRBJ2-3, is DSGVTQTPKHLITATGQRVTLRCSPRSGDLSVYWYQQSLDQGLQFLIQYYNGEERAKGNILERFSAQQFPDLHSELNLSSLELGDSALYFCASSVLAGGTDTQYFGPGTRLTVL.

The CDR3 here is CASSVGAGGLREQYF. Here the CDR3 DNA reads TGTGCCAGCAGCGTAGGGGCGGGAGGTCTTCGGGAGCAGTACTTC. The J gene is TRBJ2-7, the V gene TRBV9; 8 bases are a match to TRBD2. The germline CDR1 and CDR2 sequences are SGDLS and YYNGEE. J gave up 7 bases and V 0 bases, and 9 bases lay outside the gene matches. This CDR3 has 15 residues.